Listed below are T cell receptor beta chains from one sample, sequenced in a study of T-cell reconstitution after alpha-beta-depleted transplantation in children. From the PCR reads, TCRdb called clonotypes with MiXCR, one entry per CDR3 protein. This repertoire shows about 48,000 distinct CDR3 sequences, 5% to 6.5% found once; its top ten account for under 35%. The sample in question was PBMCs, mostly from graft donor cells, obtained 60 days after TCRalphabeta/CD19-depleted stem cell transplant. The receptors come from a female patient younger than 10 who had a stem cell transplant for aplastic anemia, so the T cells may come from the graft donor. Both conserved end residues are part of each CDR3. D genes are given only for firm matches. A row's size may be missing; if present it is once, few, many or a size class.

>.|TRBV20-1|TRBJ1-2|.
TGCAGTGCCCCAATACGGGGGGAGAACTATGGCTACACCTTC
CSAPIRGENYGYTF
>many|TRBV7-8|TRBJ2-3|.
TGTGCCAGCAGGGGGCAGGTAGATACGCAGTATTTT
CASRGQVDTQYF
>few|TRBV3-1|TRBJ1-1|.
TGTGCCAGCAGCCCATCCGGGACAAGGAACACTGAAGCTTTCTTT
CASSPSGTRNTEAFF
>many|TRBV9|TRBJ2-7|.
TGTGCCAGCAGCGCGAACGGCCTCGAGCAGTACTTC
CASSANGLEQYF
>.|TRBV7-9|TRBJ1-2|.
TGTGCCAGCAGCCCCACCCGGACAGCTCCTTATGGCTACACCTTC
CASSPTRTAPYGYTF
>.|TRBV4-1|TRBJ2-1|TRBD2
TGCGCCAGCAGCCCAAGCGGGGGGGCCAATGAGCAGTTCTTC
CASSPSGGANEQFF
>many|TRBV12-3/TRBV12-4|TRBJ2-3|TRBD2
TGTGCCAGCAGTCCCCGGGACTACACAGATACGCAGTATTTT
CASSPRDYTDTQYF
>many|TRBV20-1|TRBJ2-1|TRBD1
TGCAGTGCTAGAGGACCGGGGACAGGCGTCCTAGGGAGTGAGCAGTTCTTC
CSARGPGTGVLGSEQFF
>many|TRBV6-5|TRBJ2-1|TRBD1
TGTGCCAGCAAGATACAGGGGGCCCATGAGCAGTTCTTC
CASKIQGAHEQFF
>many|TRBV4-2|TRBJ2-3|.
TGTGCCAGCAGCCAAGACACGCGAGGGGGTGTAGATACGCAGTATTTT
CASSQDTRGGVDTQYF
>many|TRBV5-1|TRBJ2-1|.
TGCGCCAGCAGCTTTAGGGCCCCCCCCGACAATGAGCAGTTCTTC
CASSFRAPPDNEQFF
>many|TRBV2|TRBJ2-2|.
TGTGCCAGCAGTGAAAAGGGAGGCAGGGGGGAGCTGTTTTTT
CASSEKGGRGELFF
>.|TRBV7-9|TRBJ2-2|TRBD2
TGTGCCAGCCCCCCGGGGGGACTAGAAGTCGGGGAGCTGTTTTTT
CASPPGGLEVGELFF
>many|TRBV29-1|TRBJ2-3|TRBD2
TGCAGCGTTGAAAGTAGCGGGGGGTTCACAGATACGCAGTATTTT
CSVESSGGFTDTQYF
>many|TRBV6-1|TRBJ1-5|.
TGTGCCAGCAGTGAGCGCAATCAGCCCCAGCATTTT
CASSERNQPQHF
>many|TRBV11-2|TRBJ2-3|.
TGTGCCAGCAGCTTAGTAAGCGGTAGGAGCACAGATACGCAGTATTTT
CASSLVSGRSTDTQYF
>few|TRBV11-2|TRBJ2-2|.
TGTGCCAGCAGCTTTGGGGCACCGAACACCGGGGAGCTGTTTTTT
CASSFGAPNTGELFF
>many|TRBV28|TRBJ2-7|.
TGTGCCAGCAGTCTGAGTAGGTACGAGCAGTACTTC
CASSLSRYEQYF
>many|TRBV10-3|TRBJ2-3|.
TGTGCCATCGGGGGGAGCACAGATACGCAGTATTTT
CAIGGSTDTQYF
>many|TRBV6-5|TRBJ2-3|TRBD2
TGTGCCAGCAGTTACGTAGCGGGAGGGCCGGGCACAGATACGCAGTATTTT
CASSYVAGGPGTDTQYF
>many|TRBV7-2|TRBJ2-5|.
TGTGCCAGCAGCCGAGAGACCCAGTACTTC
CASSRETQYF
>many|TRBV20-1|TRBJ1-3|.
TGCAGTGCTAGCTCGGGAGCTGGAAACACCATATATTTT
CSASSGAGNTIYF
>many|TRBV2|TRBJ2-6|TRBD1
TGTGCCAGCAGGAAGCACAGGGGTAGCTCTGGGGCCAACGTCCTGACTTTC
CASRKHRGSSGANVLTF
>.|TRBV16|TRBJ1-1|.
TGTGCCAGCAGCCCCAGGTCGGATCTTGAAGCTTTCTTT
CASSPRSDLEAFF
>.|TRBV19|TRBJ2-2|TRBD2
TGTGCCAGTTTCTCAGCGGGAGGGTGGAACGGGGAGCTGTTTTTT
CASFSAGGWNGELFF
>many|TRBV20-1|TRBJ1-5|.
TGCAGTGCTAGAGTCGAGGGCGGGCAGCCCCAGCATTTT
CSARVEGGQPQHF
>many|TRBV7-7|TRBJ2-7|TRBD2
TGTGCCAGCAGCCCCTCAAGAGGGCCTAGCGGGAGGTACGAGCAGTACTTC
CASSPSRGPSGRYEQYF
>many|TRBV7-8|TRBJ2-2|.
TGTGCCAGCCGAGTGGGAGTTGACACCGGGGAGCTGTTTTTT
CASRVGVDTGELFF
>many|TRBV20-1|TRBJ1-2|TRBD1
TGCAGTGCCGACAGGGGGCTGGATGGCTACACCTTC
CSADRGLDGYTF
>many|TRBV5-1|TRBJ2-5|.
TGCGCCAGCAGCTTGGAACTAGCCGGAATTCGGTACTTC
CASSLELAGIRYF
>many|TRBV7-8|TRBJ2-1|TRBD1
TGTGCCAGCAGCTTAGCGCGGTTAGGGCAGGGGGCCTACAATGAGCAGTTCTTC
CASSLARLGQGAYNEQFF
>many|TRBV6-5|TRBJ2-5|.
TGTGCCAGCAGTTATCGGGGGGCAGAGAAAGAGACCCAGTACTTC
CASSYRGAEKETQYF
>many|TRBV15|TRBJ2-4|.
TGTGCCACCAGCAGAGATACAAACATTCAGTACTTC
CATSRDTNIQYF
>.|TRBV5-1|TRBJ2-3|TRBD1
TGCGCCAGCAGCTTGGAGGGGGCGCATACGCAGTATTTT
CASSLEGAHTQYF
>many|TRBV20-1|TRBJ2-2|TRBD2
TGCAGTGGACTAGCGGTGAACACCGGGGAGCTGTTTTTT
CSGLAVNTGELFF
>many|TRBV6-6|TRBJ2-1|TRBD2
TGTGCCAGCACCCCCGGGACTAGCGGAACAGTGTATAGGAATGAGCAGTTCTTC
CASTPGTSGTVYRNEQFF
>many|TRBV7-8|TRBJ1-5|.
TGTGCCAGCAGCTTAGGCAGGTGGGGTTCCGACCTTTCCAATCAGCCCCAGCATTTT
CASSLGRWGSDLSNQPQHF
>many|TRBV10-3|TRBJ2-3|.
TGTGCCATCAGTGAGTCTGCAGGGGCAGATACGCAGTATTTT
CAISESAGADTQYF
>many|TRBV18|TRBJ2-3|TRBD2
TGTGCCAGCTTCGGGACTAGCGGACCAGATACGCAGTATTTT
CASFGTSGPDTQYF
>many|TRBV20-1|TRBJ2-7|.
TGCAGTGCTAGAGGGGCCGCGGACAAAAGGGACGAGCAGTACTTC
CSARGAADKRDEQYF
>medium-sized|TRBV7-2|TRBJ2-5|.
TGTGCCAGCAGCGGGCGACTGGAGACCCAGTACTTC
CASSGRLETQYF
>many|TRBV28|TRBJ2-1|.
TGTGCCAGCCGCCTTCAGGGAGGCAACAATGAGCAGTTCTTC
CASRLQGGNNEQFF
>many|TRBV20-1|TRBJ2-7|TRBD1
TGCAGTGTAGGACAGGGTACCTACGAGCAGTACTTC
CSVGQGTYEQYF
>many|TRBV12-3/TRBV12-4|TRBJ2-7|.
TGTGCCAGCAGGCCAGTGGGAGTTAACGAGCAGTACTTC
CASRPVGVNEQYF
>many|TRBV20-1|TRBJ1-2|TRBD1
TGCAGTGCTAGACCTTCCAGGGGGTATGGCTACACCTTC
CSARPSRGYGYTF
>many|TRBV7-9|TRBJ1-2|TRBD1
TGTGCCAGCAGCTTTGAGACAGGGACAAACACCTTC
CASSFETGTNTF
>few|TRBV7-9|TRBJ1-2|.
TGTGCCAGCAGCTTCCCCACGGGCGATGGCTACACCTTC
CASSFPTGDGYTF
>.|TRBV11-3|TRBJ1-1|.
TGTGCCAGCAGCTTAGATCGGAGAACTGAAGCTTTCTTT
CASSLDRRTEAFF
>.|TRBV6-1|TRBJ1-5|TRBD1
TGTGCCAGCAGTGAGACAGGGGGTTATAGCAATCAGCCCCAGCATTTT
CASSETGGYSNQPQHF
>many|TRBV20-1|TRBJ2-7|.
TGCAGTGCTAGTGTTCGGGGACTTTCCGAGCAGTACTTC
CSASVRGLSEQYF
>.|TRBV18|TRBJ1-5|.
TGTGCCAGCTCACTCCAGCCCAGAGGGGTCAATCAGCCCCAGCATTTT
CASSLQPRGVNQPQHF
>many|TRBV20-1|TRBJ2-1|TRBD2
TGCAGTGCTAGAGAGGCGGGAGTCAGCAATGAGCAGTTCTTC
CSAREAGVSNEQFF
>many|TRBV6-6|TRBJ2-1|.
TGTGCCAGCAGTTCCCCAATGGGGGATTACAATGAGCAGTTCTTC
CASSSPMGDYNEQFF
>many|TRBV5-5|TRBJ2-7|.
TGTGCCAGCAGCTTGGTTTGGGAGTCCTACGAGCAGTACTTC
CASSLVWESYEQYF
>many|TRBV3-1|TRBJ1-5|.
TGTGCCAGCAGCCGCACCGGGACCGGCAATCAGCCCCAGCATTTT
CASSRTGTGNQPQHF